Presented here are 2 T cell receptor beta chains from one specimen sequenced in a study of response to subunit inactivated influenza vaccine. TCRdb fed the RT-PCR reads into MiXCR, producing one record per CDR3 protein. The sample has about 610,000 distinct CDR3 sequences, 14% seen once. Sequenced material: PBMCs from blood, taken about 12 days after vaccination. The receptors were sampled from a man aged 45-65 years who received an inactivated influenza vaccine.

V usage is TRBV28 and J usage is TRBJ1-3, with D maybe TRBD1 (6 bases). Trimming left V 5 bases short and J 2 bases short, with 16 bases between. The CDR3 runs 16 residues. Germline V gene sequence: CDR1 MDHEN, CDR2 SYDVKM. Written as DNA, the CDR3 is TGTGCCAGCAGTCTATACGGACAGCTCCCTGGAAACACCATATATTTT. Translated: CASSLYGQLPGNTIYF.

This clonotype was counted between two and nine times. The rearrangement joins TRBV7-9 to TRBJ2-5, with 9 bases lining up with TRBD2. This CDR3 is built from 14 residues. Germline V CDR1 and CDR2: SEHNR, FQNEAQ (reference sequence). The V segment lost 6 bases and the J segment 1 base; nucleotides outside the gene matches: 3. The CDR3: CASSRLAAQETQYF. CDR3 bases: TGTGCCAGCAGTCGACTAGCGGCCCAAGAGACCCAGTACTTC.